At least ten counts were recorded for the clone carrying this T cell receptor beta chain. Its cognate antigen is unknown. Using its own MiXCR run on the reads, TCRdb lists one record per CDR3 protein. The sample carries under 50,000 distinct CDR3 sequences, approximately 20% recorded once. The record originates from a study of T cell repertoires in cytomegalovirus infection. Across the whole study: Both a matching HLA type and CMV infection were indicated by public TCR beta signatures.

Broader study findings: The ex vivo response showed dominance by HLA-C-restricted CMV-specific TCR beta clonotypes.

Germline V gene lookup returns CDR1 MDHEN and CDR2 SYDVKM. The V and J ends lost 8 bases and 4 bases respectively, with 12 bases between them. This CDR3 is built from 13 residues. The rearrangement uses TRBV28 and TRBJ2-1; perhaps TRBD1 as D (5 bases). The specimen was PBMCs, sequenced either directly or after in vitro stimulation (not recorded which). The TCR comes from a human donor in good health (CMV status not recorded). Some clones in this sample may be carry-over from other donors' samples. The CDR3 DNA follows: TGTGCCAGCGGAATAGACAGTTACAATGAGCAGTTCTTC. This gives the protein CASGIDSYNEQFF.